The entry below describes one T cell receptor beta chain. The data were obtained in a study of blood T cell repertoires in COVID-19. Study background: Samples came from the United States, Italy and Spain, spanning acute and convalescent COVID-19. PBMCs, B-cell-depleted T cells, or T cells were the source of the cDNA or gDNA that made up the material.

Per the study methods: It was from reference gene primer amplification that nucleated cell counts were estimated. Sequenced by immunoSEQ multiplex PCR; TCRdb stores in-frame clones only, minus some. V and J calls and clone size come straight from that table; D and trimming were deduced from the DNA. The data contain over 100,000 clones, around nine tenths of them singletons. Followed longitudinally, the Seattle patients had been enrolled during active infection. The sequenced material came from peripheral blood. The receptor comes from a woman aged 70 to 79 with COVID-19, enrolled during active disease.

CDR3 nucleotide sequence: TGTGCCAGCTCCCACCCGGGGACAGGGGGTGGCTACACCTTC. Translation: CASSHPGTGGGYTF. The chain employs TRBV18 and TRBJ1-2; 11 bases align to TRBD1. CDR3 size: 14 residues. V shed 6 bases and J 7 bases; nucleotides not matched to a gene: 7. Germline values: CDR1 KGHSH, CDR2 LQKENI.